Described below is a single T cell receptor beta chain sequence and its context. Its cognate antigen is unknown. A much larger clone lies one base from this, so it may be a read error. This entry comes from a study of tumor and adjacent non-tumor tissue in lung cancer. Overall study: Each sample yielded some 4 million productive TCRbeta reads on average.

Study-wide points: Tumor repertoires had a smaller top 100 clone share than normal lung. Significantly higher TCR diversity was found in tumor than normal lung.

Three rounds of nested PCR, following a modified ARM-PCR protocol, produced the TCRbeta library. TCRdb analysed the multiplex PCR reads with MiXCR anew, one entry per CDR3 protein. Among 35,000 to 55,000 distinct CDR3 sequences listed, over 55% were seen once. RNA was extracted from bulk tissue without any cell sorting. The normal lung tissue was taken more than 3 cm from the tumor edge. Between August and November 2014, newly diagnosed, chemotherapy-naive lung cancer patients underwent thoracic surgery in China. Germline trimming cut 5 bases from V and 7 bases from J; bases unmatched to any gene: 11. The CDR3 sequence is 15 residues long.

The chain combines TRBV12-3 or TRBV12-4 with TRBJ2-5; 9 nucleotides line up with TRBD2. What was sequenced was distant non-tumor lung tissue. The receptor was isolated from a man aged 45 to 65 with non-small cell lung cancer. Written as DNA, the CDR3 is TGTGCCAGCAGTGTATTAGCGGGAGCGGGTGGGACCCAGTACTTC. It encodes CASSVLAGAGGTQYF.